The 31 T cell receptor beta chains below all came from one sample that was sequenced in a study of blood T cell repertoires in COVID-19. TCRdb keeps only in-frame clones here, not all; method: immunoSEQ multiplex PCR. The data hold some 40,000 clones, with 81% observed a single time. Sample: peripheral blood. The receptors originated from a human donor in a cohort sampled during active or convalescent COVID-19. The donor label of this sample is uncertain.

Worth noting for this clone: The identical CDR3 is also encoded by other nucleotide sequences in the sample. CDR3 sequence: CASSSQGYEQYF. The CDR3 DNA is TGTGCCAGCAGCTCACAGGGATACGAGCAGTACTTC. V and J are TRBV11-2 and TRBJ2-7; D possibly corresponds to TRBD1 (6 bases). CDR3 length: 12 amino acids. The V end lost 4 bases, the J end lost 4 bases, and 8 bases lay between the germline ends. CDR1 is SGHAT, CDR2 FQNNGV, per germline.

The J gene is TRBJ1-4, the V gene TRBV27; 10 bases fit TRBD1. J gave up 7 bases and V 6 bases, and 11 bases lay outside the gene matches. Germline lookup yields CDR1 MNHEY and CDR2 SMNVEV (reference sequence). The CDR3 totals 16 residues. CDR3 sequence reads: CASRGDRGRLSEKLFF. The CDR3, as DNA: TGTGCCAGCAGGGGGGACAGGGGACGCCTAAGTGAAAAACTGTTTTTT.

The V call is TRBV25-1, the J call TRBJ1-2; 9 nucleotides agree with TRBD1. Germline trimming cut 5 bases from V and 2 bases from J; bases unmatched to any gene: 9. Per the germline V gene, CDR1 is MGHDK and CDR2 is SYGVNS. The CDR3 is 16 residues long. The CDR3 region is CASSKTGGIVNYGYTF. The CDR3 DNA reads as TGTGCCAGCAGTAAGACAGGGGGTATTGTGAACTATGGCTACACCTTC.

This clone has more than one count but fewer than ten. The CDR3 here is CASSPGTSGSNEQYF. The DNA for the CDR3 is TGTGCCAGCTCACCGGGGACTAGCGGGAGTAACGAGCAGTACTTC. The chain recombines TRBV18 with TRBJ2-7; 14 nucleotides align to TRBD2. The V segment lost 3 bases and the J segment 5 bases; nucleotides outside the gene matches: 3. CDR1 is KGHSH, CDR2 LQKENI, per germline. There are 15 residues in the CDR3.

The rearrangement joins TRBV7-3 to TRBJ2-7; D might be TRBD1 (6 bases). V dropped 7 bases and J dropped 4 bases, with 20 bases sitting between them. In germline, CDR1 is SGHTA, CDR2 FQGTGA. The CDR3 extends over 15 amino acids. The CDR3: CASKVTGQGPYEQYF. The CDR3 DNA reads as TGTGCCAGCAAAGTAACGGGACAAGGTCCATACGAGCAGTACTTC. The variable domain in full, completed from reference TRBV7-3 and TRBJ2-7, reads GAGVSQTPSNKVTEKGKYVELRCDPISGHTALYWYRQSLGQGPEFLIYFQGTGAADDSGLPNDRFFAVRPEGSVSTLKIQRTERGDSAVYLCASKVTGQGPYEQYFGPGTRLTVT.

This sequence joins TRBV19 and TRBJ2-2; D remains unclear. This CDR3 is built from 13 residues. The V gene lost 3 bases and the J gene lost 4 bases, with 6 bases spanning the gap. CDR1 and CDR2 from the germline V gene are LNHDA and SQIVND (reference sequence). CDR3 amino acids: CASSIEVTGELFF. The CDR3, as DNA: TGTGCCAGTAGTATTGAGGTCACCGGGGAGCTGTTTTTT.

The V call is TRBV9, the J call TRBJ2-5; weak D call: TRBD1 (6 bases). Germline CDR1 and CDR2: SGDLS and YYNGEE. Trimming took 4 bases from V and 5 from J, leaving 18 bases between them. This CDR3 contains 15 residues. CDR3 region: CASSPRGNRDETQYF. The CDR3 coding sequence is TGTGCCAGCAGCCCAAGGGGAAACAGGGACGAGACCCAGTACTTC.

V is TRBV19 and J is TRBJ1-5; D is unclear. V lost 6 bases to trimming and J lost 0 bases, with 12 bases between them. The CDR3 sequence is 15 residues long. Per germline, CDR1 LNHDA and CDR2 SQIVND (reference sequence). In nucleotides, the CDR3 is TGTGCCAGTAGGGACCGGGGATATAGCAATCAGCCCCAGCATTTT. It specifies CASRDRGYSNQPQHF.

The V and J genes are TRBV19 and TRBJ2-2; D gene uncertain. Trimming removed 9 bases at V and 0 bases at J, with 11 bases between. This CDR3 region has 14 residues. The germline CDR1 and CDR2 sequences are LNHDA and SQIVND (reference sequence). CDR3 nucleotide sequence: TGTGCCAGGTTGTTTAATCCGAACACCGGGGAGCTGTTTTTT. Translating it yields CARLFNPNTGELFF. Looking up the rest from reference TRBV19 and TRBJ2-2 gives the full variable domain: DGGITQSPKYLFRKEGQNVTLSCEQNLNHDAMYWYRQDPGQGLRLIYYSQIVNDFQKGDIAEGYSVSREKKESFPLTVTSAQKNPTAFYLCARLFNPNTGELFFGEGSRLTVL.

The chain couples TRBV6-2 or TRBV6-3 to TRBJ2-7; 8 nucleotides line up with TRBD2. This CDR3 spans 14 amino acids. Germline V gene sequence: CDR1 MNHEY, CDR2 SVGEGT. The trim removed 2 bases at V and 3 bases at J, leaving 3 bases unmatched. The DNA of the CDR3 is TGTGCCAGCAGTTACACTAGCGGAATCTACGAGCAGTACTTC. Translating gives CASSYTSGIYEQYF.

The chain has TRBV27 and TRBJ2-7; 8 positions match TRBD1. V gave up 2 bases and J gave up 5 bases; unmatched junction bases: 2. The germline CDR1 and CDR2 sequences are MNHEY and SMNVEV (reference sequence). This CDR3 region has 13 residues. Here the CDR3 DNA reads TGTGCCAGCAGTTTAGGACAGGGAGACGAGCAGTACTTC. Translation gives CASSLGQGDEQYF.

The gene calls are TRBV12-3 or TRBV12-4 and TRBJ1-1; D may be TRBD1 (6 bases). Trimming removed 6 bases at V and 11 bases at J, with 16 bases between. This CDR3 has 12 residues. In DNA form, the CDR3 reads TGTGCCAGCAGCGAGGGGGGGATCGTCGCTTTCTTT. The encoded protein is CASSEGGIVAFF.

This chain links TRBV14 with TRBJ2-7; 10 bases match TRBD2. Germline assignment: CDR1 SGHDN and CDR2 FVKESK. V was pared by 4 bases and J by 6 bases, with 9 bases of the junction left unmatched. The CDR3 has 15 amino acids. CDR3 DNA: TGTGCCAGCAGCCTCGTCGGGCTAGCGGGAGCCGAGCAGTACTTC. This translates into CASSLVGLAGAEQYF.

The V gene is TRBV24-1, the J gene TRBJ2-1, with D possibly matching TRBD2 (6 bases). The CDR3 is 14 residues long. Germline-derived CDR1 and CDR2 are KGHDR and SFDVKD. Trimming took off 1 base at V and 10 bases at J, with 13 bases between the two ends. DNA of the CDR3: TGTGCCACCAGTGATTTTCCGGCGGGACGGGAGCAGTTCTTC. As protein: CATSDFPAGREQFF.

The chain combines TRBV6-5 with TRBJ2-7; 10 bases fit TRBD2. Germline loops: CDR1 MNHEY, CDR2 SVGAGI. There are 13 residues in the CDR3. V was clipped by 4 bases and J by 7 bases; unmatched bases: 4. DNA for the CDR3: TGTGCCAGCAGTTCTAGCGGGAGTTTAGAGCAGTACTTC. Its translation: CASSSSGSLEQYF.

The rearrangement links TRBV19 to TRBJ2-3; the match to TRBD2 covers 7 bases. The CDR3 loop spans 16 amino acids. V was pared by 0 bases and J by 2 bases, with 5 bases of the junction left unmatched. Germline V gene sequence: CDR1 LNHDA, CDR2 SQIVND (reference sequence). CDR3 protein: CASSIEAGVVTDTQYF. DNA for the CDR3: TGTGCCAGTAGTATAGAGGCGGGAGTTGTCACAGATACGCAGTATTTT.

The V call is TRBV5-1, the J call TRBJ2-3; 12 bases align to TRBD2. CDR3 length: 17 residues. Looked up from germline, CDR1 is SGHRS and CDR2 is YFSETQ. The ends lost 4 bases at V and 4 bases at J; junction bases unmatched: 10. The CDR3 region has the DNA TGCGCCAGCAGCCCCGGACTAGCGGGAATGGTGTCAGATACGCAGTATTTT. Protein: CASSPGLAGMVSDTQYF.

The rearrangement joins TRBV7-9 to TRBJ1-5; possible D gene TRBD1, 6 bases. V lost 8 bases to trimming and J lost 3 bases, with 14 bases between them. CDR3 size: 14 residues. The germline V gene encodes CDR1 SEHNR and CDR2 FQNEAQ (reference sequence). The CDR3 coding sequence is TGTGCCAGCCGCCGGGGGGGGGCCAATCAGCCCCAGCATTTT. It encodes CASRRGGANQPQHF.

The gene calls are TRBV6-2 or TRBV6-3 and TRBJ2-7; TRBD2 agrees at 13 bases. J gave up 6 bases and V 5 bases, and 7 bases lay outside the gene matches. The CDR3 spans 15 residues. Germline lookup yields CDR1 MNHEY and CDR2 SVGEGT. CDR3 loop: CASSRLAGGRREQYF. In DNA, the CDR3 is TGTGCCAGCAGTAGACTAGCGGGAGGCAGGCGCGAGCAGTACTTC.

V gene TRBV6-1 combines with J gene TRBJ2-5; the match to TRBD2 covers 9 bases. The germline V gene encodes CDR1 MNHNS and CDR2 SASEGT. The ends lost 1 base at V and 5 bases at J; junction bases unmatched: 5. The CDR3 is 15 amino acids. As DNA, the CDR3 is TGTGCCAGCAGTGAAGTTAGCGGGAGCCAGGAGACCCAGTACTTC. Residues: CASSEVSGSQETQYF.

The chain uses TRBV14 and TRBJ1-1, with D possibly matching TRBD1 (5 bases). The CDR3 runs to 14 residues. V dropped 0 bases and J dropped 11 bases, with 16 bases sitting between them. Germline V gene data show CDR1 as SGHDN and CDR2 as FVKESK. CDR3 protein: CASSQDLTGRRAFF. The CDR3 bases are TGTGCCAGCAGCCAAGATCTAACAGGTCGCCGGGCTTTCTTT. The variable domain in full, with the rest retrieved from reference TRBV14 and TRBJ1-1, is EAGVTQFPSHSVIEKGQTVTLRCDPISGHDNLYWYRRVMGKEIKFLLHFVKESKQDESGMPNNRFLAERTGGTYSTLKVQPAELEDSGVYFCASSQDLTGRRAFFGQGTRLTVV.

The table lists this clone with a count of one. The chain links TRBV7-9 to TRBJ1-1; D is unclear. The V and J ends lost 2 bases and 5 bases respectively, with 12 bases between them. Germline V gene lookup returns CDR1 SEHNR and CDR2 FQNEAQ (reference sequence). CDR3 length equals 14 residues. The CDR3 sequence: CASSLPRVETEAFF. CDR3 DNA sequence: TGTGCCAGCAGCTTACCGAGGGTCGAAACTGAAGCTTTCTTT.

V gene TRBV5-1 combines with J gene TRBJ2-7; a weak D match, TRBD1 (5 bases). The V and J ends lost 0 bases and 6 bases respectively, with 10 bases between them. There are 13 residues in the CDR3. The germline CDR1 and CDR2 sequences are SGHRS and YFSETQ. The CDR3 coding sequence is TGCGCCAGCAGCTTGGCCCAGGGTTTCGAGCAGTACTTC. This encodes CASSLAQGFEQYF.

This clone has only a few counts. This sequence joins TRBV6-5 and TRBJ1-2; no clear D gene. Looked up from germline, CDR1 is MNHEY and CDR2 is SVGAGI. This CDR3 region has 13 residues. V was clipped by 0 bases and J by 5 bases, with 7 bases between them. The CDR3 reads CASSYSNGYGYTF. CDR3 DNA: TGTGCCAGCAGTTACTCGAACGGGTATGGCTACACCTTC.

The chain links TRBV20-1 to TRBJ2-5; D remains ambiguous. The V gene's germline CDR1 is DFQATT and CDR2 SNEGSKA (reference sequence). V lost 5 bases and J lost 5, with 9 bases in between. There are 11 residues in the CDR3. The CDR3 spells CSAARAETQYF. The DNA for the CDR3 is TGCAGTGCTGCAAGAGCGGAGACCCAGTACTTC.

This clone was detected once. The chain is built from TRBV28 and TRBJ2-5; D uncertain. The CDR3 is 12 residues long. The V end lost 5 bases, the J end lost 1 base, and 5 bases lay between the germline ends. Germline V gives CDR1 MDHEN, CDR2 SYDVKM. The CDR3 is CASSTGQETQYF. CDR3 coding DNA: TGTGCCAGCAGTACCGGCCAAGAGACCCAGTACTTC.

The V and J genes are TRBV4-1 and TRBJ2-5, with TRBD2 matching 9 bases. Germline CDR1 and CDR2: MGHRA and YSYEKL. The V gene end was trimmed by 1 base and the J gene end by 5 bases; junction bases not matched to a gene: 14. This CDR3 is 18 amino acids long. The CDR3 DNA reads TGCGCCAGCAGCCAAGGCCCCGGGGTAGCGGGAGTTCATGAGACCCAGTACTTC. This gives the protein CASSQGPGVAGVHETQYF.

The gene calls are TRBV25-1 and TRBJ2-3; 7 nucleotides line up with TRBD1. Germline trimming cut 10 bases from V and 5 bases from J; bases unmatched to any gene: 15. The CDR3 loop spans 15 amino acids. Germline-derived CDR1 and CDR2 are MGHDK and SYGVNS. CDR3 nucleotide sequence: TGTGCCACCTCAAAACGGACAGGCGAAGGAGATACGCAGTATTTT. It encodes CATSKRTGEGDTQYF.

The gene calls are TRBV5-6 and TRBJ2-1, with 7 bases matching TRBD1. The J segment lost 0 bases and the V segment lost 3 bases, leaving 9 bases of the junction unmatched. Germline CDR1 SGHDT, CDR2 YYEEEE. The CDR3 runs 17 residues. This CDR3 is CASSYQGQISSYNEQFF. As DNA, the CDR3 is TGTGCCAGCAGCTATCAGGGACAGATCAGCTCCTACAATGAGCAGTTCTTC.

The chain is built from TRBV7-9 and TRBJ1-4, with 8 bases matching TRBD1. V gave up 5 bases and J gave up 11 bases; unmatched junction bases: 7. The CDR3 loop spans 13 amino acids. From germline, CDR1 is SEHNR and CDR2 FQNEAQ (reference sequence). The CDR3 bases are TGTGCCAGCAGCCCTAGACAGGGGAGGAAACTGTTTTTT. Its protein product is CASSPRQGRKLFF.

The chain employs TRBV7-9 and TRBJ1-1, with D possibly matching TRBD1 (5 bases). This CDR3 has 15 amino acids. With 5 bases removed from V and 3 bases from J, the gap between germline ends came to 16 bases. Germline V gene sequence: CDR1 SEHNR, CDR2 FQNEAQ (reference sequence). CDR3 DNA sequence: TGTGCCAGCAGCCAGACGGGGGGACGGGACACTGAAGCTTTCTTT. Protein product: CASSQTGGRDTEAFF.